This T cell receptor beta chain comes out of a study of T cell repertoires in cytomegalovirus infection. Overall study context: Evidence of both CMV infection and a matching HLA type came from public TCR beta signatures.

This clonotype was counted many times. Germline assignment: CDR1 SEHNR and CDR2 FQNEAQ (reference sequence). This CDR3 has 17 residues. V gave up 5 bases and J gave up 2 bases; unmatched junction bases: 11. TCRdb analysed the reads with MiXCR anew, one entry per CDR3 protein. This table holds almost 500,000 distinct CDR3 sequences, around 10% found once. The TCR originated in a human donor in good health (CMV status not recorded). Some clones in this sample may be carry-over from other donors' samples. The chain couples TRBV7-9 to TRBJ2-5, with 10 bases aligning to TRBD1. The material sequenced was PBMCs. The CDR3 is CASSPPGQGFRQETQYF. Written as DNA, the CDR3 is TGTGCCAGCAGCCCCCCGGGACAGGGGTTTAGACAAGAGACCCAGTACTTC.